This T cell receptor beta chain comes out of a study of cytomegalovirus exposure and HLA in healthy donors. Study as a whole: Of all 400 or so donors who were genotyped, around 82% belonged to the Caucasian-associated ancestry cluster.

PCR used 60 Vbeta primers and 13 Jbeta primers. Libraries were prepared by immunoSEQ multiplex PCR; TCRdb keeps only in-frame clonotypes and omits some of them. The table lists about 97,000 clones, roughly four fifths of them singletons. The specimen was PBMCs. The source is a man in his forties in good health and CMV-seropositive.

The DNA of the CDR3 is TGTGCCAGCAGCCCAGGACTAGCGGGGCCTCAAGAGACCCAGTACTTC. Translating gives CASSPGLAGPQETQYF. The chain employs TRBV5-5 and TRBJ2-5, with 12 nucleotides matching TRBD2. The CDR3 covers 16 residues. J was trimmed by 2 bases and V by 4 bases; bases with no gene match: 6. In germline, CDR1 is SGHKS, CDR2 YYEKEE (reference sequence). The complete variable domain, with remaining parts taken from reference TRBV5-5 and TRBJ2-5, reads DAGVTQSPTHLIKTRGQQVTLRCSPISGHKSVSWYQQVLGQGPQFIFQYYEKEERGRGNFPDRFSARQFPNYSSELNVNALLLGDSALYLCASSPGLAGPQETQYFGPGTRLLVL.